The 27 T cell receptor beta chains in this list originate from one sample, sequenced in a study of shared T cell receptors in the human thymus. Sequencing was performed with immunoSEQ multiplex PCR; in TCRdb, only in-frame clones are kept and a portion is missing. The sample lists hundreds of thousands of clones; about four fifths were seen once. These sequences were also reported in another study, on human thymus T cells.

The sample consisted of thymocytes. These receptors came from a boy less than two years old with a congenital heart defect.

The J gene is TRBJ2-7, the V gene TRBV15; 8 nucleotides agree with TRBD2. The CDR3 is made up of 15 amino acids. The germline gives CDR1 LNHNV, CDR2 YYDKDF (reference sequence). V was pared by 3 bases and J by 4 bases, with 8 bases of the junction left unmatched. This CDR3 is CATSRPREARYEQYF. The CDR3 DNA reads TGTGCCACCAGCAGGCCGCGGGAGGCCCGATACGAGCAGTACTTC.

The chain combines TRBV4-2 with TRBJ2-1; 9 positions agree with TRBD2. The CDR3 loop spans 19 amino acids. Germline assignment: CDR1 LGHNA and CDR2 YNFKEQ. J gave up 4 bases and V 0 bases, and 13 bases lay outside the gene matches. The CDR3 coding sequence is TGTGCCAGCAGCCAAGACGAGGTGGCGGGAGGGACGAGATACAATGAGCAGTTCTTC. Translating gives CASSQDEVAGGTRYNEQFF.

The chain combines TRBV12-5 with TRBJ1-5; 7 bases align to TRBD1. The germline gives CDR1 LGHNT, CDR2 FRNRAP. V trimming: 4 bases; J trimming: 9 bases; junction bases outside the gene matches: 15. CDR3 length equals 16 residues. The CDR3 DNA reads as TGTGCTAGTGGTTCCCTTGGCGACAGGGATAATATGCCCCAGCATTTT. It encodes CASGSLGDRDNMPQHF.

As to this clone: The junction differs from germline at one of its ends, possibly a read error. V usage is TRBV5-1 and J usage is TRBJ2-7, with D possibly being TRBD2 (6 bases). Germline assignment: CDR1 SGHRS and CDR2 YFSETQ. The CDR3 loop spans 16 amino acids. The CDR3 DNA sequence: TGTGCCAGCAGCTTTTCATTCGAGGGGACTCTCTACGAGCAGTACTTC. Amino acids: CASSFSFEGTLYEQYF.

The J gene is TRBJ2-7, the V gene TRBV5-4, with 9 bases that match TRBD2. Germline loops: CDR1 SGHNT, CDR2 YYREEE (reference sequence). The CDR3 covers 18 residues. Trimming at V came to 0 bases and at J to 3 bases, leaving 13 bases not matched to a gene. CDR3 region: CASSLASGTATPLYEQYF. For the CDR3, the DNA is TGTGCCAGCAGCTTGGCTAGCGGGACCGCTACCCCACTCTACGAGCAGTACTTC.

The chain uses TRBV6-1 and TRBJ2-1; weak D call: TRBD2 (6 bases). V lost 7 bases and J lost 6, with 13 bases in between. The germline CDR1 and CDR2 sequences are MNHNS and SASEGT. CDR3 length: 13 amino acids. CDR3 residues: CASTALGGNEQFF. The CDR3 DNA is TGTGCCAGCACCGCCTTGGGGGGCAATGAGCAGTTCTTC.

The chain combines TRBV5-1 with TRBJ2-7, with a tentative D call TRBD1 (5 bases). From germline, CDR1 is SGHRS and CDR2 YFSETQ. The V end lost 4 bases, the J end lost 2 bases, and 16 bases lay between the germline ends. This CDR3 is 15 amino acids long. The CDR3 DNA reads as TGCGCCAGCAGCCCCATCCAGGCAGGGACCTACGAGCAGTACTTC. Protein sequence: CASSPIQAGTYEQYF.

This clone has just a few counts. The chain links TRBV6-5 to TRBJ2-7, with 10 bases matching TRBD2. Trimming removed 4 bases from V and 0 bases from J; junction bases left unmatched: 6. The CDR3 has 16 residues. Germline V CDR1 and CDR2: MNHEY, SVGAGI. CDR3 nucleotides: TGTGCCAGCAGTTCCCATGAGCGGGAGGGCTCCTACGAGCAGTACTTC. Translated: CASSSHEREGSYEQYF.

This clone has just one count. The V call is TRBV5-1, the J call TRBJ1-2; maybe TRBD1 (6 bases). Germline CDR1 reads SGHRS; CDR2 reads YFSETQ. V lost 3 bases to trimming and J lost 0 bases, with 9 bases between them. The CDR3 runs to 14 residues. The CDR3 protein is CASSSGTTNYGYTF. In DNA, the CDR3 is TGCGCCAGCAGCTCCGGGACAACTAACTATGGCTACACCTTC.

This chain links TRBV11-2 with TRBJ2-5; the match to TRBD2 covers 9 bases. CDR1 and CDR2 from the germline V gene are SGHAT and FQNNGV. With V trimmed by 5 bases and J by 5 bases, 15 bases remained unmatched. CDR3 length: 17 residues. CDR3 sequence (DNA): TGTGCCAGCAGCCCCCCCCGAGGACTAGCGTCGCTCGAGACCCAGTACTTC. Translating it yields CASSPPRGLASLETQYF.

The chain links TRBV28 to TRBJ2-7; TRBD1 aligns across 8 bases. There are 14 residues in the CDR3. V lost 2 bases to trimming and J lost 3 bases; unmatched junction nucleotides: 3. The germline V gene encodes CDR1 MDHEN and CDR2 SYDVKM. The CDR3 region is CASSLRDRFYEQYF. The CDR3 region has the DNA TGTGCCAGCAGTTTACGGGACAGGTTCTACGAGCAGTACTTC.

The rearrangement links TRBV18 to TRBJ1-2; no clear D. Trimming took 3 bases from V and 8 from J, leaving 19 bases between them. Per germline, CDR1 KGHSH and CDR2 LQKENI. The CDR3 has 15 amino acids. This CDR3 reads CASSPVREGPRGYTF. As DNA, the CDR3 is TGTGCCAGCTCACCTGTTCGTGAGGGCCCAAGGGGCTACACCTTC.

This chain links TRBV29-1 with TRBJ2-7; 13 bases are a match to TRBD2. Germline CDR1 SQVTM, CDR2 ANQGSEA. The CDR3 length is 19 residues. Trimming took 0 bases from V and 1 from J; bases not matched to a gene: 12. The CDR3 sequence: CSVEDPTSGRAGGSYEQYF. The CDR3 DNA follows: TGCAGCGTTGAAGATCCCACTAGCGGGAGGGCCGGGGGGTCCTACGAGCAGTACTTC.

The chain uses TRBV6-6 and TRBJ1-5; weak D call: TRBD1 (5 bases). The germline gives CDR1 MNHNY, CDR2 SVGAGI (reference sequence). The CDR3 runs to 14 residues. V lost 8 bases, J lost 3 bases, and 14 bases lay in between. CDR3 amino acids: CASARWGVNQPQHF. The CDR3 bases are TGTGCCAGCGCACGATGGGGGGTCAATCAGCCCCAGCATTTT.

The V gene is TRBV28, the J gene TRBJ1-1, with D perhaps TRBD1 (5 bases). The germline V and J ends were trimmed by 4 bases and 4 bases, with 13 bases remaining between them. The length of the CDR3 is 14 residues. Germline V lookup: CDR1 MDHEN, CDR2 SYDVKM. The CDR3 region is CASSSPDGATEAFF. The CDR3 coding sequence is TGTGCCAGCAGTTCGCCCGATGGGGCCACTGAAGCTTTCTTT.

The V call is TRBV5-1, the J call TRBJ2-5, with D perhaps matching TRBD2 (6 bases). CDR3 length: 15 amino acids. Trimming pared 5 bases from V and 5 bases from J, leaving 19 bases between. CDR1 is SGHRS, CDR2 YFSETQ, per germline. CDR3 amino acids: CASRWEAGGRETQYF. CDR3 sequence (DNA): TGCGCCAGCAGATGGGAAGCGGGCGGCCGGGAGACCCAGTACTTC.

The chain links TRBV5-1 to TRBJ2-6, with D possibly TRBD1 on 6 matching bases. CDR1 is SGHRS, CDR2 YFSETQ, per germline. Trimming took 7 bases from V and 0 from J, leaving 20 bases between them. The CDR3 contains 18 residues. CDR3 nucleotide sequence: TGCGCCAGCTTCTCGGTCCCAGGGACAAGCTCTGGGGCCAACGTCCTGACTTTC. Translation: CASFSVPGTSSGANVLTF.

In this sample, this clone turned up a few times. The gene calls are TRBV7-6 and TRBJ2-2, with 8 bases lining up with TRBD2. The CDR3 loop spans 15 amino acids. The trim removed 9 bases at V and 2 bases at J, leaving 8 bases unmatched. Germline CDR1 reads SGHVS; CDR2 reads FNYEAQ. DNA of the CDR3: TGTGCCAGTCAGAGGAGCGGGAGAAACACCGGGGAGCTGTTTTTT. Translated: CASQRSGRNTGELFF.

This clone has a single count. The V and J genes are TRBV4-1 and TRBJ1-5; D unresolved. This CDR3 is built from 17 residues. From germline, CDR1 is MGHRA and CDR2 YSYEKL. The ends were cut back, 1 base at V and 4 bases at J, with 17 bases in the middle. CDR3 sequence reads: CASSQAYEADGNQPQHF. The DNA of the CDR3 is TGCGCCAGCAGCCAAGCCTACGAGGCAGACGGTAATCAGCCCCAGCATTTT.

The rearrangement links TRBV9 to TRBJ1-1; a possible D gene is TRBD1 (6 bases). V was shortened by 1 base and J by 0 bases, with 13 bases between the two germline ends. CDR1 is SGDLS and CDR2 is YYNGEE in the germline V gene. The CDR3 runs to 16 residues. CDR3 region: CASSVTRQEMNTEAFF. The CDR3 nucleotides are TGTGCCAGCAGCGTAACCAGACAGGAGATGAACACTGAAGCTTTCTTT. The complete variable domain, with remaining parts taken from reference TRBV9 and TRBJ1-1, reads DSGVTQTPKHLITATGQRVTLRCSPRSGDLSVYWYQQSLDQGLQFLIQYYNGEERAKGNILERFSAQQFPDLHSELNLSSLELGDSALYFCASSVTRQEMNTEAFFGQGTRLTVV.

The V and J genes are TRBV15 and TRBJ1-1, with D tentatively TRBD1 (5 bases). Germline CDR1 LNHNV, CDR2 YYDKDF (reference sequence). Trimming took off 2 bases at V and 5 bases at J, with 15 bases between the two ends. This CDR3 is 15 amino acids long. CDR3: CATSRPCGGGTEAFF. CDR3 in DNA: TGTGCCACCAGCAGACCCTGTGGGGGGGGAACTGAAGCTTTCTTT.

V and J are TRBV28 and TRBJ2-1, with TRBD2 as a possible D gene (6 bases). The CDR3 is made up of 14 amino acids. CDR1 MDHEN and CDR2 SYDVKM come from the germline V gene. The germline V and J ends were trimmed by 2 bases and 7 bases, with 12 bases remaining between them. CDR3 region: CASSLGGAGNEQFF. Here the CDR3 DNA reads TGTGCCAGCAGTTTAGGCGGGGCGGGGAATGAGCAGTTCTTC.

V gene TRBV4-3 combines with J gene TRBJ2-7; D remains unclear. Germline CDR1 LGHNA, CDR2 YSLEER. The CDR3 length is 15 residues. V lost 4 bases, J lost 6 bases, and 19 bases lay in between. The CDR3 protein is CASSPTSSRLTEQYF. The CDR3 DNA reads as TGCGCCAGCAGCCCTACCAGTAGCCGACTTACCGAGCAGTACTTC.

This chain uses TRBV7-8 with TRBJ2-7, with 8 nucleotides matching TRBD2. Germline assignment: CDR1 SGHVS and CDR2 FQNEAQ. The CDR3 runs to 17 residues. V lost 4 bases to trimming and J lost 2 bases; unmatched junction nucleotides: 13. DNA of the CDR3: TGTGCCAGCAGCTCCCCGTGTAGCGGGACCCTAACCTACGAGCAGTACTTC. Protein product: CASSSPCSGTLTYEQYF.

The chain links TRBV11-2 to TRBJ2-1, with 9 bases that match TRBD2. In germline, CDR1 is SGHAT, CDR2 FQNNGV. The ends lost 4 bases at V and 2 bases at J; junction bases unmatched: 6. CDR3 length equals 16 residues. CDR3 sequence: CASSSRTSETYNEQFF. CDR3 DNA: TGTGCCAGCAGCTCCCGGACTAGCGAGACCTACAATGAGCAGTTCTTC.

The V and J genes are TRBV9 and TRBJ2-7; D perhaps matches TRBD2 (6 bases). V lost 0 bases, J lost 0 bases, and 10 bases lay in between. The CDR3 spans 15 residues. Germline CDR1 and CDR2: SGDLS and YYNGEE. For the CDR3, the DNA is TGTGCCAGCAGCGTAGCTGCGGGGTTCTCCTACGAGCAGTACTTC. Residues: CASSVAAGFSYEQYF. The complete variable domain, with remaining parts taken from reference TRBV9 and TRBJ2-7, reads DSGVTQTPKHLITATGQRVTLRCSPRSGDLSVYWYQQSLDQGLQFLIQYYNGEERAKGNILERFSAQQFPDLHSELNLSSLELGDSALYFCASSVAAGFSYEQYFGPGTRLTVT.

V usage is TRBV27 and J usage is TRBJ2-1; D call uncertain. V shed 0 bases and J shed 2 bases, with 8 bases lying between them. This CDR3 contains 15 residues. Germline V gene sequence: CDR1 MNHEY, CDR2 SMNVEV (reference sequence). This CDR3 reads CASSLSAGPYNEQFF. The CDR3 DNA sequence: TGTGCCAGCAGTTTATCGGCAGGCCCCTACAATGAGCAGTTCTTC.